The following is a TCR beta chain sequence with its context. Its antigen is not yet known. Base qualities are not provided; no much larger clone lies one nucleotide away. This entry is derived from a study of technical replicates of blood from a handful of donors (dated by TCRdb to the late 2010s). Counted from cysteine to phenylalanine, this CDR3 has 15 amino acids. The sequence is cut down to CDR3 DNA, 45 bases in frame from base 1. Between the V and J ends, shortened by 1 base and 1 base respectively, the junction contains 7 bases. The germline V gene sets CDR1 to LGHNA and CDR2 to YNFKEQ. The library was obtained by the immunoSEQ multiplex PCR assay. The immuneACCESS repertoire file appears here via TCRdb, limited to in-frame rearrangements. These files lack a portion of the clones; in checked studies, under half of the deficit traces to unresolved V genes, and the cause of the others is not known. The sample table holds almost 90,000 clones, of which roughly 94% were seen once. The ten largest clonotypes hold less than 0.35% of the sample.

What was sequenced was T cells isolated from PBMCs. This receptor was identified in a human donor in good health. Here the chain combines TRBV4-2 and TRBJ2-2; the D gene is unclear. The nucleotide sequence reads TGTGCCAGCAGCCAAGTGTCAGAGAACACCGGGGAGCTGTTTTTT. Its amino acids are CASSQVSENTGELFF.